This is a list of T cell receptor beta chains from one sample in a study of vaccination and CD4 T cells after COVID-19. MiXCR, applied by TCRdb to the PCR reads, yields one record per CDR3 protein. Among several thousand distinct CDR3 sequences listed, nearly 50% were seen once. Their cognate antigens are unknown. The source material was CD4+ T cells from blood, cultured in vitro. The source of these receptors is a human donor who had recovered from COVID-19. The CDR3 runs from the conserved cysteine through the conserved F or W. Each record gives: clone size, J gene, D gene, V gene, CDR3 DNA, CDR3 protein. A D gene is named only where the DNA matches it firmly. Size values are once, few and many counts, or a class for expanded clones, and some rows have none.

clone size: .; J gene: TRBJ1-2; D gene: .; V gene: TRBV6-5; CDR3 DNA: TGTGCCAGCAGTTACGGAAGGGGGGGGGCGGGGGGCTACACCTTC; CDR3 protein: CASSYGRGGAGGYTF
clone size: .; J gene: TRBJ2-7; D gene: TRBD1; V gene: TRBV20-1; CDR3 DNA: TGCAGTGCTAGAGGGACAGGGGTTGGAGACGAGCAGTACTTC; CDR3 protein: CSARGTGVGDEQYF
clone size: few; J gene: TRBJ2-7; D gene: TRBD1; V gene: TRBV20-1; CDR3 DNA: TGCAGTGCTAGAGCCCTCCAAGTGGGACAGGGGGCCAGAAACGAGCAGTACTTC; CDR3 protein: CSARALQVGQGARNEQYF
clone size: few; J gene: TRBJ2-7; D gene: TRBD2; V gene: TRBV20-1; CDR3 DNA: TGCAGTGCTGTCGGGGGGGGGACCTACGAGCAGTACTTC; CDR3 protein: CSAVGGGTYEQYF
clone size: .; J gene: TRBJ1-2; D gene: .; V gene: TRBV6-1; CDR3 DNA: TGTGCCAGCAGTCCCCCTGGCTATGGCTACACCTTC; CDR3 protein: CASSPPGYGYTF
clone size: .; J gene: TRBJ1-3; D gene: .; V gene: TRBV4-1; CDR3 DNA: TGCGCCAGCAGCCAAGATCAGGGAAACACCATATATTTT; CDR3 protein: CASSQDQGNTIYF
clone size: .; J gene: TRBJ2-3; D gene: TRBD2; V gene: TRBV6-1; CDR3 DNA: TGTGCCAGCATGGTTGGTGGGAGGGGCACAGATACGCAGTATTTT; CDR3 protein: CASMVGGRGTDTQYF
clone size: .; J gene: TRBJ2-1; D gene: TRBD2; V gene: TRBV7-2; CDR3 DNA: TGTGCCAGCAGCTTAGAGGGGACTAGCGGGAGATTTTACAATGAGCAGTTCTTC; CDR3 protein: CASSLEGTSGRFYNEQFF
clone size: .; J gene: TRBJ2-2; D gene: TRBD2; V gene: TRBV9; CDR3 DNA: TGTGCCAGCAGCATGGGACTAGCGGGAGTCACCGGGGAGCTGTTTTTT; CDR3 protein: CASSMGLAGVTGELFF
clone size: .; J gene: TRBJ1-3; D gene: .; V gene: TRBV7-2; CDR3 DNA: TGTGCCAGCAGCTCGGGACCCGAAATCACCATATATTTT; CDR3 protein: CASSSGPEITIYF
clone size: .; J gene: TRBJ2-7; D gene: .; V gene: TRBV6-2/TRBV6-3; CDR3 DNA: TGTGCCAGCAGTTTCCCGACGGCCACCTACGAGCAGTACTTC; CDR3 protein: CASSFPTATYEQYF
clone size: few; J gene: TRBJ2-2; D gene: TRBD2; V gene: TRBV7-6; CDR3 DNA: TGTGCGAGTCAAGCGGGGGCTAACACCGGGGAGCTGTTTTTT; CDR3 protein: CASQAGANTGELFF
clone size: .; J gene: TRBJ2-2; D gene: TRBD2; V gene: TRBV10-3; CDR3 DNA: TGTGCCATCGGCCGGACTAGCGGGGGTAGGTCCGGGGAGCTGTTTTTT; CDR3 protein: CAIGRTSGGRSGELFF
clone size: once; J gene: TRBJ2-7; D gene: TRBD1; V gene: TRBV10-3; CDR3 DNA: TGTGCCATCAGTGGGCGAGGACAGGACGAGCAGTACTTC; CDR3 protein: CAISGRGQDEQYF
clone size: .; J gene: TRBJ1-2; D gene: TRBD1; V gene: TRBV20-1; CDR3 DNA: TGCAGTGCCCCGATGGGAGGGACAGGAGCTAACTATGGCTACACCTTC; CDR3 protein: CSAPMGGTGANYGYTF
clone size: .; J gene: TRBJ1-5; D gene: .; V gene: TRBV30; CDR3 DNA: TGTGCCTGGAGTGTACGAAGGGGGGATCAGCCCCAGCATTTT; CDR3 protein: CAWSVRRGDQPQHF
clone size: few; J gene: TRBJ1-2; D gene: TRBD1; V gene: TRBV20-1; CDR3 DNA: TGCAGTGCCGGACAGGGGGCCACTAAAGGGTATGGCTACACCTTC; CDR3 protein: CSAGQGATKGYGYTF
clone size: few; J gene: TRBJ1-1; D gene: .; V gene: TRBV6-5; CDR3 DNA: TGTGCCAGCAGTTACTCGTTTTCGAACACTGAAGCTTTCTTT; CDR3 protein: CASSYSFSNTEAFF